Shown below are 24 T cell receptor beta chains from a single sample sequenced in a study of blood T cell repertoires in COVID-19. Clones were read by immunoSEQ multiplex PCR, and TCRdb kept only the in-frame ones, dropping some. The sample has about 150,000 clones; roughly 81% are singletons. The sample comprised PBMCs or T cells enriched from blood (not recorded which). All receptors derive from a woman aged 45-60 years with acute COVID-19.

The chain recombines TRBV6-2 or TRBV6-3 with TRBJ2-7; 13 bases agree with TRBD2. The CDR3 has 16 residues. Looked up from germline, CDR1 is MNHEY and CDR2 is SVGEGT. The V gene end was trimmed by 5 bases and the J gene end by 1 base; junction bases not matched to a gene: 5. CDR3 amino acids: CASSKWTSGRSYEQYF. The CDR3 bases are TGTGCCAGCAGTAAATGGACTAGCGGGAGATCCTACGAGCAGTACTTC.

CDR3 DNA: TGTGCCTGCGACGCTAGCGGGGGATACATTCAGTACTTC. Translation: CACDASGGYIQYF. V is TRBV30 and J is TRBJ2-4, with TRBD2 matching over 10 bases. The CDR3 totals 13 residues. Germline CDR1 reads GTSNPN; CDR2 reads SVGIG (reference sequence). V shed 6 bases and J 8 bases; nucleotides not matched to a gene: 7.

The chain recombines TRBV4-2 with TRBJ2-1; 8 nucleotides line up with TRBD2. Germline values: CDR1 LGHNA, CDR2 YNFKEQ. The CDR3 loop spans 18 amino acids. V trimming: 2 bases; J trimming: 2 bases; junction bases outside the gene matches: 11. CDR3: CASSQPTGGRKTYNEQFF. The CDR3 nucleotides are TGTGCCAGCAGCCAACCCACGGGGGGGAGAAAGACCTACAATGAGCAGTTCTTC.

V usage is TRBV10-2 and J usage is TRBJ2-7; 8 nucleotides agree with TRBD2. The CDR3 contains 20 residues. V dropped 4 bases and J dropped 0; count of bases not matched to a gene: 20. Looked up from germline, CDR1 is WSHSY and CDR2 is SAAADI. CDR3 protein: CASSGQHSATSATFSYEQYF. CDR3 sequence (DNA): TGCGCCAGCAGTGGCCAGCACTCTGCGACTAGCGCAACATTCTCCTACGAGCAGTACTTC.

J is TRBJ2-5 and V is TRBV7-8; D gene unclear. The CDR3 extends over 16 amino acids. In germline, CDR1 is SGHVS, CDR2 FQNEAQ. V lost 1 base to trimming and J lost 5 bases, with 17 bases between them. Written as DNA, the CDR3 is TGTGCCAGCAGCTTAGTGCATTATGAGCCTCGGGAGACCCAGTACTTC. Translating gives CASSLVHYEPRETQYF.

The chain is built from TRBV7-3 and TRBJ2-2, with 14 bases matching TRBD2. Trimming at V came to 5 bases and at J to 6 bases, leaving 8 bases not matched to a gene. From germline, CDR1 is SGHTA and CDR2 FQGTGA. The CDR3 length is 17 residues. The CDR3 is CASSLKGLAGAAGELFF. The CDR3 region has the DNA TGTGCCAGCAGCCTAAAGGGACTAGCGGGAGCGGCCGGGGAGCTGTTTTTT.

J is TRBJ2-1 and V is TRBV5-4; 8 bases line up with TRBD1. After removal of 0 bases from V and 1 base from J, the junction contained 3 bases not matched to a gene. In germline, CDR1 is SGHNT, CDR2 YYREEE (reference sequence). This CDR3 is built from 16 residues. The CDR3 DNA follows: TGTGCCAGCAGCTTGGGACAGGGGTCGTCCTACAATGAGCAGTTCTTC. Translating it yields CASSLGQGSSYNEQFF.

This chain uses TRBV2 with TRBJ1-5; D unresolved. The CDR3 extends over 13 amino acids. Germline V CDR1 and CDR2: SNHLY, FYNNEI. V was shortened by 5 bases and J by 0 bases, with 5 bases between the two germline ends. CDR3 sequence (DNA): TGTGCCAGCAGTACTTATAGCAATCAGCCCCAGCATTTT. Translation: CASSTYSNQPQHF. Together with reference TRBV2 and TRBJ1-5, the CDR3 gives the full variable domain: EPEVTQTPSHQVTQMGQEVILRCVPISNHLYFYWYRQILGQKVEFLVSFYNNEISEKSEIFDDQFSVERPDGSNFTLKIRSTKLEDSAMYFCASSTYSNQPQHFGDGTRLSIL.

This clone was seen once. The V and J genes are TRBV4-2 and TRBJ1-3; no clear D. Germline V gene data show CDR1 as LGHNA and CDR2 as YNFKEQ. V dropped 0 bases and J dropped 0 bases, with 12 bases sitting between them. The CDR3 extends over 17 amino acids. CDR3 DNA: TGTGCCAGCAGCCAAGACCCACGCACGAGCTCTGGAAACACCATATATTTT. Its protein product is CASSQDPRTSSGNTIYF.

This chain uses TRBV2 with TRBJ1-1; a weak D match, TRBD1 (5 bases). V was trimmed by 9 bases and J by 1 base, leaving 6 bases between them. In germline, CDR1 is SNHLY, CDR2 FYNNEI. This CDR3 has 11 amino acids. The DNA of the CDR3 is TGTGCCAGTCAGGGGAACACTGAAGCTTTCTTT. It encodes CASQGNTEAFF.

This chain joins TRBV9 and TRBJ2-3; TRBD2 agrees at 9 bases. V lost 4 bases, J lost 2 bases, and 11 bases stayed unmatched. This CDR3 is built from 17 residues. Looked up from germline, CDR1 is SGDLS and CDR2 is YYNGEE. Here the CDR3 reads CASSPADSGSFTDTQYF. As DNA, the CDR3 is TGTGCCAGCAGCCCAGCAGATAGCGGGAGTTTCACAGATACGCAGTATTTT.

The gene calls are TRBV7-3 and TRBJ2-7, with 7 bases fitting TRBD2. Germline trimming cut 5 bases from V and 0 bases from J; bases unmatched to any gene: 1. Germline lookup yields CDR1 SGHTA and CDR2 FQGTGA. There are 13 residues in the CDR3. CDR3 sequence (DNA): TGTGCCAGCAGCCGCGGGAGCTCCTACGAGCAGTACTTC. Protein product: CASSRGSSYEQYF. Variable domain in full (rest from reference TRBV7-3 and TRBJ2-7): GAGVSQTPSNKVTEKGKYVELRCDPISGHTALYWYRQSLGQGPEFLIYFQGTGAADDSGLPNDRFFAVRPEGSVSTLKIQRTERGDSAVYLCASSRGSSYEQYFGPGTRLTVT.

The rearrangement joins TRBV18 to TRBJ2-1; 9 nucleotides match TRBD1. V gave up 0 bases and J gave up 7 bases; unmatched junction bases: 10. The V gene's germline CDR1 is KGHSH and CDR2 LQKENI. The CDR3 loop spans 17 amino acids. Written as DNA, the CDR3 is TGTGCCAGCTCACCACCGTTTGGGACAGGGACCGGAAATGAGCAGTTCTTC. Protein product: CASSPPFGTGTGNEQFF.

The chain is built from TRBV4-1 and TRBJ2-1; TRBD2 matches 8 bases. Germline values: CDR1 MGHRA, CDR2 YSYEKL. CDR3 size: 17 residues. Losses at the gene ends were 2 bases for V and 1 base for J; bases not matched to a gene: 7. This CDR3 reads CASSQRWSGSSYNEQFF. CDR3 coding DNA: TGCGCCAGCAGCCAAAGGTGGAGCGGGAGTTCCTACAATGAGCAGTTCTTC.

The V and J genes are TRBV19 and TRBJ1-1; 9 bases map to TRBD1. The CDR3 is 15 amino acids. Unmatched junction bases numbered 5, after V lost 5 bases and J lost 1 base. Germline CDR1 LNHDA, CDR2 SQIVND (reference sequence). CDR3 DNA sequence: TGTGCCAGTAGTCCGTGGACAGGGGAGAACACTGAAGCTTTCTTT. Translation gives CASSPWTGENTEAFF.

This clone has only a few counts. The rearrangement uses TRBV14 and TRBJ2-2, with D unclear. Germline V gives CDR1 SGHDN, CDR2 FVKESK. V lost 3 bases, J lost 0 bases, and 14 bases lay in between. CDR3 length equals 17 residues. The CDR3 DNA follows: TGTGCCAGCAGCCAGCTAGGTTGGCTTACGAACACCGGGGAGCTGTTTTTT. Encoded protein: CASSQLGWLTNTGELFF. The entire variable domain, with the rest obtained from reference TRBV14 and TRBJ2-2, is as follows: EAGVTQFPSHSVIEKGQTVTLRCDPISGHDNLYWYRRVMGKEIKFLLHFVKESKQDESGMPNNRFLAERTGGTYSTLKVQPAELEDSGVYFCASSQLGWLTNTGELFFGEGSRLTVL.

This clone was detected only once. The J gene is TRBJ2-7, the V gene TRBV5-8, with TRBD2 identical over 11 bases. CDR3 size: 18 residues. J gave up 3 bases and V 4 bases, and 15 bases lay outside the gene matches. Germline V gives CDR1 SGHTS, CDR2 YDEGEE. The CDR3 DNA reads as TGTGCCAGCAGCGTACAACCGGGACTAGCGGTCTCGGGCTACGAGCAGTACTTC. Amino acids: CASSVQPGLAVSGYEQYF. The entire variable domain, with the rest obtained from reference TRBV5-8 and TRBJ2-7, is as follows: EAGVTQSPTHLIKTRGQQATLRCSPISGHTSVYWYQQALGLGLQFLLWYDEGEERNRGNFPPRFSGRQFPNYSSELNVNALELEDSALYLCASSVQPGLAVSGYEQYFGPGTRLTVT.

This chain links TRBV24-1 with TRBJ2-2, with D possibly TRBD2 on 5 matching bases. CDR1 KGHDR and CDR2 SFDVKD come from the germline V gene. This CDR3 has 13 amino acids. V shed 6 bases and J shed 6 bases, with 10 bases lying between them. The CDR3 loop reads CATSRGWAGELFF. In DNA, the CDR3 is TGTGCCACCAGTCGCGGGTGGGCCGGGGAGCTGTTTTTT.

This chain joins TRBV13 and TRBJ2-5; 8 nucleotides match TRBD2. V lost 4 bases to trimming and J lost 4 bases; unmatched junction nucleotides: 14. The CDR3 spans 17 residues. Germline V gene lookup returns CDR1 PRHDT and CDR2 FYEKMQ (reference sequence). The CDR3 is CASSSGGGGRLPETQYF. The CDR3, as DNA: TGTGCCAGCAGCTCTGGGGGTGGCGGGAGGCTCCCAGAGACCCAGTACTTC.

The chain has TRBV12-3 or TRBV12-4 and TRBJ1-4, with D possibly being TRBD1 (5 bases). V was pared by 6 bases and J by 4 bases, with 9 bases between. The CDR3 contains 13 residues. The CDR3 reads CASRGLSNEKLFF. The DNA for the CDR3 is TGTGCCAGCAGGGGACTGAGTAATGAAAAACTGTTTTTT.

The chain is built from TRBV4-2 and TRBJ2-2, with 13 positions matching TRBD2. The CDR3 is made up of 18 amino acids. V trimming: 0 bases; J trimming: 6 bases; junction bases outside the gene matches: 7. Germline V lookup: CDR1 LGHNA, CDR2 YNFKEQ. Written as DNA, the CDR3 is TGTGCCAGCAGCCAAGATATTGGACTAGCGGGAGCGGCCGGGGAGCTGTTTTTT. Residues: CASSQDIGLAGAAGELFF.

A remark on this clone: The sample carries other DNA sequences with the same CDR3. V usage is TRBV5-1 and J usage is TRBJ2-7, with D possibly being TRBD1 (5 bases). This CDR3 has 14 amino acids. Germline values: CDR1 SGHRS, CDR2 YFSETQ. V was pared by 1 base and J by 4 bases, with 12 bases between. CDR3 sequence reads: CASSLLQGSYEQYF. The CDR3 DNA reads TGCGCCAGCAGCTTGCTTCAGGGTTCGTACGAGCAGTACTTC.

The V gene is TRBV5-1, the J gene TRBJ2-7, with 9 positions matching TRBD1. Germline V gives CDR1 SGHRS, CDR2 YFSETQ. The CDR3 is made up of 15 amino acids. J lost 8 bases, V lost 3 bases, and 12 bases had no gene match. The CDR3 loop reads CASSWQDRGAEKQYF. The CDR3 coding sequence is TGCGCCAGCAGCTGGCAGGACAGGGGAGCTGAGAAGCAGTACTTC. The full variable domain, with the rest looked up from reference TRBV5-1 and TRBJ2-7, is KAGVTQTPRYLIKTRGQQVTLSCSPISGHRSVSWYQQTPGQGLQFLFEYFSETQRNKGNFPGRFSGRQFSNSRSEMNVSTLELGDSALYLCASSWQDRGAEKQYFGPGTRLTVT.

The chain joins TRBV6-6 to TRBJ2-7; 9 nucleotides agree with TRBD1. This CDR3 is built from 15 residues. V was clipped by 4 bases and J by 4 bases; unmatched bases: 8. In germline, CDR1 is MNHNY, CDR2 SVGAGI (reference sequence). CDR3 nucleotides: TGTGCCAGCAGTTCAACAGGGGGCATTCTGTACGAGCAGTACTTC. The encoded protein is CASSSTGGILYEQYF.